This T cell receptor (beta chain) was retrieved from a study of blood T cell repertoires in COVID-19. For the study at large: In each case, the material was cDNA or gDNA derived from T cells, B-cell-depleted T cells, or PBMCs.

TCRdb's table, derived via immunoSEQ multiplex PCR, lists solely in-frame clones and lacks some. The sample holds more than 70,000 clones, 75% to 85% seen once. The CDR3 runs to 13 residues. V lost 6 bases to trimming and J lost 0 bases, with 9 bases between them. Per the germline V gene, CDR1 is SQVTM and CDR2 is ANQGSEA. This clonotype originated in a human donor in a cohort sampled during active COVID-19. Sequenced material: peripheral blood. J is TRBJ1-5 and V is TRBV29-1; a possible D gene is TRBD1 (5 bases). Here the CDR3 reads CSVGDSSNQPQHF. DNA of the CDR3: TGCAGCGTGGGTGACAGTAGCAATCAGCCCCAGCATTTT.